The clone carrying this T cell receptor beta chain has only one observation. The antigen is undetermined. Germline CDR1 is SNHLY and CDR2 is FYNNEI. V lost 4 bases and J lost 9, with 15 bases in between. This CDR3 is 13 amino acids long. The treatment is: approximately nine-day PBMC culture with coronavirus spike peptide pools or control peptides (ViraFEST assay). The data stem from a study of vaccination and CD4 T cells after COVID-19. Study-wide context: Stimulation used overlapping spike peptides from SARS-CoV-2, HCoV-NL63, HCoV-OC43 and HCoV-229E.

Sequencing of DNA taken from cultured CD4+ T cells relied on the Oncomine TCR Beta short-read assay. TCRdb reprocessed the PCR reads via MiXCR and lists one record per CDR3 protein. The table includes more than 20,000 distinct CDR3 sequences, 50% detected once. The receptor comes from a human donor who received a COVID-19 vaccine. The gene calls are TRBV2 and TRBJ1-2, with no clear D. The source was CD4+ T cells from blood, cultured in vitro, collected before SARS-CoV-2 vaccination. The CDR3 DNA follows: TGTGCCAGCAGTGTGATGAGTCAGTGGAGCTACACCTTC. Protein: CASSVMSQWSYTF.